This paragraph reports one T cell receptor beta chain. Antigen specificity is unknown. Sequence at one end of the junction differs from germline and may be a read error. The sample belongs to a study of blood T cells in healthy people across ages. A second PCR of roughly 6 to 12 cycles used a sample-barcoded 5' primer and a J-beta primer mix. TCRdb called the 5' RACE reads again in MiXCR, with one record for every CDR3 protein. The data hold under 2,000,000 distinct CDR3 sequences, with around 48% observed a single time. Per the germline V gene, CDR1 is MDHEN and CDR2 is SYDVKM. The CDR3 runs to 15 residues. Whole-study findings and limits: Higher diversity and more naive CD4+ cells were features of long-lived donors, compared to aged donors.

This clonotype originated in a woman aged 40 to 49 in good health. This chain connects TRBV28 to TRBJ1-2, with a possible D match to TRBD1 (5 bases). Sequenced: blood. The CDR3 here is CAGSLRDLPNYGYTF. CDR3 DNA: TGTGCCGGCAGTTTAAGGGACCTTCCTAACTATGGCTACACCTTC.